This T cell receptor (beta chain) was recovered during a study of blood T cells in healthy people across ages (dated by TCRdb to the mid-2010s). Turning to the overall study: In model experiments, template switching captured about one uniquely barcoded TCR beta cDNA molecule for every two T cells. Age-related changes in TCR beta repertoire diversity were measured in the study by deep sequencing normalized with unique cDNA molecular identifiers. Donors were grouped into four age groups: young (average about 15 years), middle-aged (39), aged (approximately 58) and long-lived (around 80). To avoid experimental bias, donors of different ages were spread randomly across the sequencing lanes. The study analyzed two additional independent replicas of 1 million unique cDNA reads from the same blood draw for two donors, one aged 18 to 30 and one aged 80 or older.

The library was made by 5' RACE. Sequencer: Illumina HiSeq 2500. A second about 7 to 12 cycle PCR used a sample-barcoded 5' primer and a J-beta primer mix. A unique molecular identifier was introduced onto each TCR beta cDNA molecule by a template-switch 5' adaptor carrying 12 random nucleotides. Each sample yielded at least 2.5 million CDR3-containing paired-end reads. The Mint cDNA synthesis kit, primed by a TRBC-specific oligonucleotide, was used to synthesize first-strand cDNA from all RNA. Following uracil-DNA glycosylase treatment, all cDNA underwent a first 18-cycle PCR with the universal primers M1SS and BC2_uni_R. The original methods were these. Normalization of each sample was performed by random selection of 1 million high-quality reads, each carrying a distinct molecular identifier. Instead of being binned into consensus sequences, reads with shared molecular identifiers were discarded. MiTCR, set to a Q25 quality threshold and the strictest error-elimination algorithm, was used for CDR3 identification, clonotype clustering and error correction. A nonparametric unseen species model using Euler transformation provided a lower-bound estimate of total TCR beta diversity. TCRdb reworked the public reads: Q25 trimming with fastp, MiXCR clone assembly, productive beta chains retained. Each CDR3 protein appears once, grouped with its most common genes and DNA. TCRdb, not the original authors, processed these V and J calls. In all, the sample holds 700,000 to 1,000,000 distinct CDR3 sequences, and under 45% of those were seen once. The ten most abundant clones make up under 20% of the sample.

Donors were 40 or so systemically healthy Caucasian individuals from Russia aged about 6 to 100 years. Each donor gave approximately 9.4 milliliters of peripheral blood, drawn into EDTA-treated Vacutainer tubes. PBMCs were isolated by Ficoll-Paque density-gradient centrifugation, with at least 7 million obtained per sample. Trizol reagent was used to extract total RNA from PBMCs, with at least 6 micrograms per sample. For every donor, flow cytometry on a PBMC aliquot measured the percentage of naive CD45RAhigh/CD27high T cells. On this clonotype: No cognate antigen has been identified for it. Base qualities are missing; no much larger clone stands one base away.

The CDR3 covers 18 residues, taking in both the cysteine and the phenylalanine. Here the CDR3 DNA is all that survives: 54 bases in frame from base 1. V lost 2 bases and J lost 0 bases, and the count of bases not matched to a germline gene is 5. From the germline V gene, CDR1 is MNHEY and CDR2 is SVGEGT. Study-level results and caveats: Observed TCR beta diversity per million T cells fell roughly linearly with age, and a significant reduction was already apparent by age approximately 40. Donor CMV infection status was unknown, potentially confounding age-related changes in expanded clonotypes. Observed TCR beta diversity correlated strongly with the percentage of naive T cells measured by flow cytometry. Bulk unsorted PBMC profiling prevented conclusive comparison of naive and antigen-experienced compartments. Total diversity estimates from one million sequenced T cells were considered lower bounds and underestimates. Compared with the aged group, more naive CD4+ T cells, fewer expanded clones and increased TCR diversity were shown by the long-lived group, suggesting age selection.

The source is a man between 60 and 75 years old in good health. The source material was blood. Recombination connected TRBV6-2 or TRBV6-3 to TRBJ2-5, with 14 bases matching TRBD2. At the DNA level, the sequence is TGTGCCAGCAGTTACAATAGACTAGCGGGGGGGTACCAAGAGACCCAGTACTTC. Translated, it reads CASSYNRLAGGYQETQYF.